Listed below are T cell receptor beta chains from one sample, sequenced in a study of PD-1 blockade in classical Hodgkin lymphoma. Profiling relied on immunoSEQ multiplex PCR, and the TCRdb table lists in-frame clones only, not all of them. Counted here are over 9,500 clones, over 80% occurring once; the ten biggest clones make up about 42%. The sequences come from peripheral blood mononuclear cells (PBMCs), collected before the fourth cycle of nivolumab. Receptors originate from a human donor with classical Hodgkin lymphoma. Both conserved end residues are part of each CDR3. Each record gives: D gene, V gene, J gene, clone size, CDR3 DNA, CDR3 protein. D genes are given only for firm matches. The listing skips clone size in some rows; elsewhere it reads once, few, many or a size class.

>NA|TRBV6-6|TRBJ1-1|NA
TGTGCCAGCAGTCGCCAGACAGGAGAGAACACTGAAGCTTTCTTT
CASSRQTGENTEAFF
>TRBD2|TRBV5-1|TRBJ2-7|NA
TGCGCCAGCAGCTTGGCACCGTTCGGGGGGGGCTACGAGCAGTACTTC
CASSLAPFGGGYEQYF
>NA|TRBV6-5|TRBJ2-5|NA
TGTGCCAGCAGTTACTCCTCACAGCAAGAGACCCAGTACTTC
CASSYSSQQETQYF
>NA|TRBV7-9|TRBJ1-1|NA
TGTGCCAGCAGCTCCGGGGTTACTGAAGCTTTCTTT
CASSSGVTEAFF
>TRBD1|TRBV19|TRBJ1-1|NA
TGTGCCAGTAGTCCCCGGGACAGACCGAACACTGAAGCTTTCTTT
CASSPRDRPNTEAFF
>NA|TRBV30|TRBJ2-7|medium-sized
TGTGCCTGGAGTTTAGGGTACGAGCAGTACTTC
CAWSLGYEQYF
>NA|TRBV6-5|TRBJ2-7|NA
TGTGCCAGCAGCCGCAGGGATTCCTACGAGCAGTACTTC
CASSRRDSYEQYF
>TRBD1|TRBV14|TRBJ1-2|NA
TGTGCCAGCAGCCAAGCGGGACAGTCCGGGCACTATGGCTACACCTTC
CASSQAGQSGHYGYTF
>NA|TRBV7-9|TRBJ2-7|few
TGTGCCAGCAGCCCAGTTTCATCGACCTACGAGCAGTACTTC
CASSPVSSTYEQYF
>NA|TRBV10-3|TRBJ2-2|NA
TGTGCCATCAGTGCAGGGGTACGAAACACCGGGGAGCTGTTTTTT
CAISAGVRNTGELFF
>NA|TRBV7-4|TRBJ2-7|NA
TGTGCCAGCAGCCCCTCAAATTCCTACGAGCAGTACTTC
CASSPSNSYEQYF
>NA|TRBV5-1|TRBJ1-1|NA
TGCGCCAGCAGCCGATTAGGGGGGGACTCTGAAGCTTTCTTT
CASSRLGGDSEAFF
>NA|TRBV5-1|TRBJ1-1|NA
TGCGCCAGCAGCTTCCGGGGGGGAACGTACACTGAAGCTTTCTTT
CASSFRGGTYTEAFF
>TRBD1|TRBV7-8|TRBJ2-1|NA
TGTGCCACCCTTGGGACAGGCTCCTACAATGAGCAGTTCTTC
CATLGTGSYNEQFF
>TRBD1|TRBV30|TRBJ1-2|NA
TGTGCCTGGAGTGCAGGGCAGGGGGCATGGGGCTACACCTTC
CAWSAGQGAWGYTF
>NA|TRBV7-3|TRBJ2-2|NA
TGTGCCAGCAGCTCCTACGGGACGGCGAACACCGGGGAGCTGTTTTTT
CASSSYGTANTGELFF
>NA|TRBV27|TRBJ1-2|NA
TGTGCCAGCAGTCCACGGACAGCCGGTCATAACTATGGCTACACCTTC
CASSPRTAGHNYGYTF